This is a list of T cell receptor beta chains from one sample in a study of T cell responses to AZD1222 COVID-19 vaccine. Method: immunoSEQ multiplex PCR; TCRdb's copy keeps in-frame clones and lacks some. The sample holds about 100,000 clones, approximately 86% seen once. Sequencing was performed on peripheral blood, taken on day 0 of AZD1222 vaccination. The receptors here all came from an adult in good health. CDR3s include the opening cysteine and the closing phenylalanine or tryptophan. The order of the fields is clone size, CDR3 length, V gene, J gene, D gene, CDR3 protein, CDR3 DNA. D genes are given only for firm matches. The size field is filled for only some rows; it gives once, few, many or a size class.

size: -; length: 15; V: TRBV5-1; J: TRBJ2-7; D: TRBD1; CDR3: CASSSGGQGYYEQYF; DNA: TGCGCCAGCAGCTCTGGGGGACAGGGATACTACGAGCAGTACTTC
size: few; length: 14; V: TRBV29-1; J: TRBJ1-2; D: -; CDR3: CSVVTGTDNYGYTF; DNA: TGCAGCGTTGTAACCGGGACTGACAACTATGGCTACACCTTC
size: -; length: 13; V: TRBV2; J: TRBJ1-2; D: -; CDR3: CASLNRGLGGYTF; DNA: TGTGCCAGCTTAAATCGGGGTTTAGGTGGCTACACCTTC
size: few; length: 11; V: TRBV19; J: TRBJ1-1; D: -; CDR3: CASTGATEAFF; DNA: TGTGCCAGTACGGGGGCCACTGAAGCTTTCTTT
size: -; length: 15; V: TRBV10-2; J: TRBJ2-2; D: -; CDR3: CASSEFGGQAGELFF; DNA: TGCGCCAGCAGTGAGTTTGGGGGGCAGGCCGGGGAGCTGTTTTTT
size: -; length: 12; V: TRBV29-1; J: TRBJ1-2; D: TRBD1; CDR3: CSAGQGHYGYTF; DNA: TGCAGCGCCGGACAGGGGCACTATGGCTACACCTTC
size: few; length: 12; V: TRBV19; J: TRBJ1-5; D: -; CDR3: CATGEGNQPQHF; DNA: TGTGCCACCGGGGAAGGGAATCAGCCCCAGCATTTT
size: -; length: 16; V: TRBV6-2/TRBV6-3; J: TRBJ1-1; D: -; CDR3: CASSYPLQGRNTEAFF; DNA: TGTGCCAGCAGTTACCCCCTACAGGGCCGGAACACTGAAGCTTTCTTT
size: -; length: 15; V: TRBV4-1; J: TRBJ1-2; D: -; CDR3: CASSQTQGNFDGYTF; DNA: TGCGCCAGCAGCCAAACGCAGGGAAATTTTGATGGCTACACCTTC
size: -; length: 13; V: TRBV6-5; J: TRBJ1-3; D: -; CDR3: CASSTGTRNTIYF; DNA: TGTGCCAGCAGTACAGGGACGAGGAACACCATATATTTT
size: -; length: 13; V: TRBV10-3; J: TRBJ1-2; D: -; CDR3: CAISRGQDYGYTF; DNA: TGTGCCATCAGCAGGGGCCAGGACTATGGCTACACCTTC
size: once; length: 14; V: TRBV19; J: TRBJ2-7; D: TRBD1; CDR3: CASSPTGGRYEQYF; DNA: TGTGCCAGTAGTCCGACAGGGGGCCGTTACGAGCAGTACTTC
size: once; length: 15; V: TRBV6-1; J: TRBJ1-1; D: -; CDR3: CASSDKPAMNTEAFF; DNA: TGTGCCAGCAGTGATAAACCGGCGATGAACACTGAAGCTTTCTTT
size: -; length: 13; V: TRBV27; J: TRBJ1-1; D: -; CDR3: CASSLGGNTEAFF; DNA: TGTGCCAGCAGTTTGGGGGGAAACACTGAAGCTTTCTTT
size: few; length: 17; V: TRBV19; J: TRBJ1-5; D: TRBD1; CDR3: CASSIDPDREVNQPQHF; DNA: TGTGCCAGTAGTATTGACCCGGACAGGGAGGTCAATCAGCCCCAGCATTTT
size: -; length: 15; V: TRBV5-1; J: TRBJ2-6; D: TRBD1; CDR3: CASSNTGAGANVLTF; DNA: TGCGCCAGCAGCAATACAGGGGCGGGGGCCAACGTCCTGACTTTC
size: -; length: 12; V: TRBV3-1/TRBV3-2; J: TRBJ2-7; D: TRBD1; CDR3: CASMDRVGEQYF; DNA: TGTGCCAGTATGGACAGGGTTGGCGAGCAGTACTTC
size: -; length: 13; V: TRBV12-5; J: TRBJ2-7; D: TRBD1; CDR3: CASGLGTGNEQYF; DNA: TGTGCTAGTGGTTTGGGGACAGGGAACGAGCAGTACTTC
size: -; length: 13; V: TRBV4-1; J: TRBJ2-7; D: -; CDR3: CASSLALGSEQYF; DNA: TGCGCCAGCAGCCTAGCTTTGGGATCCGAGCAGTACTTC
size: -; length: 15; V: TRBV5-1; J: TRBJ2-2; D: -; CDR3: CASSLQGGNTGELFF; DNA: TGCGCCAGCAGCTTACAGGGTGGGAACACCGGGGAGCTGTTTTTT
size: -; length: 15; V: TRBV19; J: TRBJ1-5; D: -; CDR3: CASSKRGRGGQPQHF; DNA: TGTGCCAGTAGTAAACGGGGTCGAGGAGGACAGCCCCAGCATTTT
size: -; length: 17; V: TRBV5-5; J: TRBJ1-6; D: -; CDR3: CASSLRGAAGQNSPLHF; DNA: TGTGCCAGCAGCCTCCGGGGGGCAGCGGGGCAGAATTCACCCCTCCACTTT
size: -; length: 15; V: TRBV6-1; J: TRBJ1-6; D: -; CDR3: CASSEGAGAGSPLHF; DNA: TGTGCCAGCAGCGAAGGGGCAGGGGCAGGTTCACCCCTCCACTTT
size: -; length: 15; V: TRBV18; J: TRBJ1-5; D: -; CDR3: CASSRYREERQPQHF; DNA: TGTGCCAGCTCAAGGTACAGGGAAGAGCGGCAGCCCCAGCATTTT
size: -; length: 15; V: TRBV4-2; J: TRBJ1-6; D: -; CDR3: CASSPADKTNSPLHF; DNA: TGTGCCAGCAGCCCGGCGGACAAGACAAATTCACCCCTCCACTTT
size: once; length: 14; V: TRBV11-3; J: TRBJ2-7; D: -; CDR3: CASSKPGASNEQYF; DNA: TGTGCCAGCAGCAAGCCGGGAGCTTCGAACGAGCAGTACTTC
size: once; length: 14; V: TRBV2; J: TRBJ1-3; D: TRBD1; CDR3: CASSRQGTGNTIYF; DNA: TGTGCCAGCAGTAGACAGGGCACAGGAAACACCATATATTTT
size: -; length: 15; V: TRBV27; J: TRBJ2-2; D: -; CDR3: CASSSRDTYTGELFF; DNA: TGTGCCAGCAGTAGCCGGGACACTTACACCGGGGAGCTGTTTTTT
size: -; length: 15; V: TRBV27; J: TRBJ2-7; D: TRBD1; CDR3: CASSLDRTGYYEQYF; DNA: TGTGCCAGCAGTTTAGACCGGACAGGGTACTACGAGCAGTACTTC
size: few; length: 17; V: TRBV5-5; J: TRBJ1-2; D: -; CDR3: CASSPLGSQGYTYGYTF; DNA: TGTGCCAGCAGCCCCCTAGGTTCACAGGGATATACCTATGGCTACACCTTC
size: -; length: 14; V: TRBV5-1; J: TRBJ2-7; D: TRBD1; CDR3: CASSFTGGLYEQYF; DNA: TGCGCCAGCAGCTTCACAGGGGGCCTATACGAGCAGTACTTC
size: -; length: 14; V: TRBV29-1; J: TRBJ2-3; D: TRBD1; CDR3: CSVEDRRGRDTQYF; DNA: TGCAGCGTTGAAGATCGAAGGGGGCGAGATACGCAGTATTTT
size: -; length: 12; V: TRBV7-9; J: TRBJ1-5; D: -; CDR3: CASSFPEQPQHF; DNA: TGTGCCAGCAGCTTCCCGGAACAGCCCCAGCATTTT
size: -; length: 13; V: TRBV3-1/TRBV3-2; J: TRBJ2-3; D: -; CDR3: CASSSTGADTQYF; DNA: TGTGCCAGCAGCTCAACAGGAGCAGATACGCAGTATTTT
size: -; length: 16; V: TRBV2; J: TRBJ2-7; D: TRBD2; CDR3: CASSEGPGLGPYEQYF; DNA: TGTGCCAGCAGTGAAGGGCCGGGACTAGGTCCCTACGAGCAGTACTTC
size: -; length: 15; V: TRBV5-1; J: TRBJ2-7; D: TRBD2; CDR3: CASSAGLAGIDEQYF; DNA: TGCGCCAGCAGCGCCGGACTAGCGGGAATCGACGAGCAGTACTTC
size: -; length: 15; V: TRBV18; J: TRBJ2-7; D: -; CDR3: CASSQTTGTSYEQYF; DNA: TGTGCCAGCTCACAAACGACAGGAACCTCCTACGAGCAGTACTTC
size: many; length: 15; V: TRBV2; J: TRBJ1-5; D: -; CDR3: CASSEIGRSNQPQHF; DNA: TGTGCCAGCAGTGAAATAGGCAGGAGCAATCAGCCCCAGCATTTT
size: -; length: 19; V: TRBV19; J: TRBJ1-1; D: -; CDR3: CASSMGYGGTLTRNTEAFF; DNA: TGTGCCAGTAGTATGGGGTATGGAGGGACCCTCACGCGGAACACTGAAGCTTTCTTT
size: -; length: 16; V: TRBV4-2; J: TRBJ1-5; D: TRBD1; CDR3: CASSQVGTGSLQPQHF; DNA: TGTGCCAGCAGCCAAGTAGGGACAGGGTCTCTGCAGCCCCAGCATTTT
size: -; length: 14; V: TRBV4-2; J: TRBJ1-2; D: -; CDR3: CASSQEYENYGYTF; DNA: TGTGCCAGCAGCCAAGAGTACGAGAACTATGGCTACACCTTC
size: -; length: 16; V: TRBV4-3; J: TRBJ1-6; D: -; CDR3: CASSQDRQLHNSPLHF; DNA: TGCGCCAGCAGCCAAGATAGACAGCTACATAATTCACCCCTCCACTTT
size: -; length: 15; V: TRBV19; J: TRBJ1-3; D: -; CDR3: CASSIDLRAGNTIYF; DNA: TGTGCCAGTAGTATAGATCTCAGGGCTGGAAACACCATATATTTT
size: -; length: 20; V: TRBV18; J: TRBJ2-7; D: TRBD2; CDR3: CASSPLPLAGVTPRADEQYF; DNA: TGTGCCAGCTCACCTCTCCCCCTGGCGGGGGTTACCCCCCGAGCCGACGAGCAGTACTTC
size: -; length: 16; V: TRBV7-2; J: TRBJ2-7; D: TRBD2; CDR3: CASSLVGSGSSYEQYF; DNA: TGTGCCAGCAGCTTAGTTGGGAGCGGGAGCTCCTACGAGCAGTACTTC
size: -; length: 15; V: TRBV11-2; J: TRBJ2-1; D: -; CDR3: CASSLDPGWYNEQFF; DNA: TGTGCCAGCAGCTTAGATCCAGGGTGGTACAATGAGCAGTTCTTC
size: few; length: 16; V: TRBV12-5; J: TRBJ1-6; D: -; CDR3: CASGLDRGVSHSPLHF; DNA: TGTGCTAGTGGTTTGGACCGGGGGGTGTCGCATTCACCCCTCCACTTT
size: -; length: 14; V: TRBV6-5; J: TRBJ1-5; D: -; CDR3: CASSLQGSNQPQHF; DNA: TGTGCCAGCAGTCTCCAGGGCAGCAATCAGCCCCAGCATTTT
size: -; length: 18; V: TRBV4-1; J: TRBJ1-4; D: TRBD1; CDR3: CASSQVGRGPRANEKLFF; DNA: TGCGCCAGCAGCCAAGTGGGGAGGGGGCCAAGGGCTAATGAAAAACTGTTTTTT
size: -; length: 13; V: TRBV11-1; J: TRBJ2-7; D: TRBD2; CDR3: CASREAGDYEQYF; DNA: TGTGCCAGCAGGGAAGCGGGAGATTACGAGCAGTACTTC
size: once; length: 17; V: TRBV4-1; J: TRBJ2-7; D: TRBD2; CDR3: CASSQALGLAEPYEQYF; DNA: TGCGCCAGCAGCCAAGCCTTGGGACTAGCGGAACCCTACGAGCAGTACTTC
size: -; length: 17; V: TRBV18; J: TRBJ1-4; D: TRBD1; CDR3: CASSPTGSGTGGEKLFF; DNA: TGTGCCAGCTCACCGACTGGGAGCGGGACAGGGGGTGAAAAACTGTTTTTT
size: -; length: 12; V: TRBV12-3/TRBV12-4; J: TRBJ1-2; D: -; CDR3: CASTRTNYGYTF; DNA: TGTGCCAGCACCCGAACTAACTATGGCTACACCTTC
size: -; length: 15; V: TRBV10-3; J: TRBJ2-7; D: TRBD1; CDR3: CAISERGRSPYEQYF; DNA: TGTGCCATCAGTGAGAGGGGGCGTTCTCCCTACGAGCAGTACTTC
size: -; length: 15; V: TRBV30; J: TRBJ2-7; D: TRBD1; CDR3: CAWGLLHRGQGEQYF; DNA: TGTGCCTGGGGTCTCCTCCACAGGGGGCAGGGGGAGCAGTACTTC